Given below is one T cell receptor (beta chain) in context. This clonotype was seen ten or more times. The target of this receptor is not known. No per-base quality is available; no much larger clone lies one base away. Since it is a stray read in a library aimed at alpha chains, this beta chain has a size that is not meaningful. The data were obtained in a study of spatial heterogeneity in lung cancer (dated by TCRdb to about 2019). For context, the study as a whole: More beta-chain than alpha-chain transcripts were consistently detected, likely reflecting higher beta-chain transcript abundance. Nonsynonymous mutation counts, determined by whole-exome sequencing of tumor tissue, were related to features of the TCR repertoire. At surgery, both alpha and beta chains were TCR-sequenced in around 240 tumor regions, roughly 64 matched nontumor lung samples and some 60 PBMC samples. TCR alpha and beta repertoires were quantitatively compared across multiple tumor regions, matched nontumor lung and blood in non-small cell lung cancer. In the raw uncorrected reads, each unique combination of TCR and UMI appeared more than ten times on average. In tumor regions, TCR transcript counts showed a strong correlation with a T cell transcriptional module score from matched bulk RNA-seq. Overall results and qualifications from the work: A correlation was observed between the number of expanded intratumoral alpha and beta TCRs and the tumor nonsynonymous mutation count. TCR-seq coverage of tumor T cells was estimated at only approximately 7% for alpha chains and more than 11% for beta chains. Confirming at a functional level the hypothesis that regional TCRs recognize regional mutations was considered to require additional single-cell paired TCR alpha and beta sequencing. Counts of ubiquitous and regional expanded TCRs were found to correlate with counts of ubiquitous and regional nonsynonymous mutations, respectively.

The CDR3 covers 14 residues, taking in both the cysteine and the phenylalanine. The kept DNA is CDR3 alone, 42 bases in frame from the first base. Trimmed from V: 3 bases; trimmed from J: 2 bases; junction bases lacking a gene match: 3. In the paper's terms, the time point label means: sample taken at primary tumor resection. Samples were obtained from about 69 patients with early-stage, untreated non-small cell lung cancer from the lung TRACERx cohort. For TCR sequencing, whole RNA was extracted from tumor and nontumor lung tissue, or from cryopreserved PBMC samples, and no cell sorting was done. Only patients with enough RNA available from two or more tumor regions were chosen for TCR sequencing. Before selection, tumor and adjacent nontumor lung specimens were reviewed by a lung pathologist. The library was built by means of 5' RACE. The instrument given in TCRdb is NextSeq 500. The TCR library protocol attached a unique molecular identifier to each TCR cDNA molecule to allow correction of PCR and sequencing errors. The study's processing was this. TCR identification, UMI-based error correction and CDR3 extraction were performed with Decombinator tools. Expanded TCRs were defined as those above a frequency of 2 per 1,000, corresponding to the top 1% of the tumor frequency distribution. Expanded tumor TCRs were classed as regional if statistically deemed absent (corrected P<0.05) from at least one tumor region, otherwise ubiquitous. Rényi diversity was computed with the R vegan package after subsampling each repertoire 100 times to 5,000 TCRs. To build CDR3 similarity networks, amino acid triplet string-kernel similarity was used, and CDR3s were connected when their pairwise similarity was above 0.82. Clones were called with MiXCR by TCRdb after fastp trimmed the public reads at Q25, and only in-frame beta chains were retained. Each CDR3 protein gets just one entry, which takes the most common genes and DNA from the rows behind it. TCRdb, not the authors, supplied the V and J calls. This sample gives about 10,000 distinct CDR3 sequences in total; around 6.3% of them show up just once. The ten top clones hold around 10% of the sample.

The sequence derives from a male donor with early-stage non-small cell lung cancer. Rearrangement joined TRBV12-3 or TRBV12-4 to TRBJ1-2, with 7 bases in between that match TRBD1. Specimen: lung tumor tissue, collected at surgery. This receptor carries the CDR3 CASSFRGTNYGYTF. The DNA sequence is as follows: TGTGCCAGCAGTTTCAGGGGGACCAACTATGGCTACACCTTC.